This TCR beta chain was identified during a study of blood T cells in healthy people across ages. Per individual sample, total RNA of at least 6 micrograms was extracted. A few counts support this clonotype. Alongside a J-beta primer mix, a sample-barcoded 5' primer served in a second PCR lasting about 6 to 11 cycles. Each cDNA molecule, via a template-switch adaptor with 12 random nucleotides, was tagged. TCRdb fed the 5' RACE reads into MiXCR, producing one record per CDR3 protein. The table has about 800,000 distinct CDR3 sequences, approximately 25% seen once. The CDR3 runs 15 residues. Germline V gene sequence: CDR1 GTSNPN, CDR2 SVGIG (reference sequence). V shed 1 base and J shed 2 bases, with 15 bases lying between them. These sequences were also reported in another study, on T cells of mothers and their children. As that report states: Reads recorded for TCR beta CDR3 numbered over 9.5 million per mother and roughly 2.7 million per child.

The sample taken for sequencing was blood. The source is a boy between 5 and 17 years old in good health. The chain employs TRBV30 and TRBJ2-7; D remains ambiguous. DNA for the CDR3: TGTGCCTGGAGTGGCAACAGCCACCGAACCTACGAGCAGTACTTC. This sequence encodes CAWSGNSHRTYEQYF.